The clone carrying this TCR beta chain was seen at least ten times. The target antigen is unknown. The CDR3 has 17 amino acids. V trimming: 5 bases; J trimming: 5 bases; junction bases outside the gene matches: 12. The sample belongs to a study of T cells in Graves' hyperthyroidism and ophthalmopathy. About the research overall: Peripheral blood draws took place at initial diagnosis, ahead of any treatment. Study findings and constraints: Expanded thyroid clonotypes (above 0.001) were mostly also found in blood.

The diagnoses drew upon clinical symptoms, serum thyroxine and TRAb, thyroid ultrasound and orbital computed tomography. Using more than 7.5 ml of fresh peripheral blood, PBMCs were prepared. Amplification of TCR beta CDR3 regions used RNA as the template. HTBI primers were employed in a first-round RT-PCR of the TCR CDR3. Via MiXCR, TCRdb re-called the multiplex PCR reads, giving one row per CDR3 protein. The sample holds around 500,000 distinct CDR3 sequences, roughly 23% seen once. The clonotype was recovered from a woman in her sixties or seventies with Graves' ophthalmopathy. The chain joins TRBV12-3 or TRBV12-4 to TRBJ2-1; 10 positions match TRBD2. The sequenced material came from blood. CDR3 bases: TGTGCCAGCAGTCCCTCCCGCCTAGCGGGAGTTCACAATGAGCAGTTCTTC. It yields the protein CASSPSRLAGVHNEQFF.